This T cell receptor (beta chain) appears in the sequencing data of a study of regulatory T cells in long-lasting Graves disease. Study results and caveats: Persistent Graves' patients showed less TCR diversity than newly diagnosed ones.

The time point here: newly diagnosed GD, antithyroid drugs for less than 3 months. With RNA extracted from PBMCs as input, the TCR library was made. Arm-PCR of CDR3 regions with iRepertoire HTBI primers generated TCR beta libraries. In TCRdb, the multiplex PCR reads were re-called with MiXCR into one record per CDR3 protein. The profile shows 450,000 to 500,000 distinct CDR3 sequences, around 16% of them singletons. CDR1 and CDR2 (germline): SNHLY, FYNNEI. The CDR3 has 14 residues. V was cut by 7 bases and J by 2 bases, with 11 bases left in between. Points on this clonotype: Its antigen remains unidentified.

These data were likewise used in another study, on T cells in Graves' hyperthyroidism and ophthalmopathy. From that second work: The diagnostic basis comprised clinical symptoms, serum thyroxine and TRAb, thyroid ultrasound and orbital computed tomography.

The clonotype was recovered from a man between 35 and 55 years old with Graves disease. This sequence joins TRBV2 and TRBJ2-2; no definite D call. The material was peripheral blood mononuclear cells (PBMCs), obtained at new diagnosis, from a patient treated with antithyroid drugs. CDR3 nucleotides: TGTGCCAGCACTCCCCTAAGAAACACCGGGGAGCTGTTTTTT. Its protein product is CASTPLRNTGELFF.